The T cell receptor (beta chain) described here comes from a study of siplizumab effects on memory and regulatory T cells. Notes on this clone: No antigen is known for it.

Study results and caveats: Naive T cells appeared more diverse than memory cells and seemed to be major alloresponse contributors.

TCR templates numbering about 10^5 were assayed per sample. This table comes from immunoSEQ multiplex PCR, and its TCRdb copy is limited to in-frame clones, with some not included. The table has around 100,000 clones, about 94% seen once. V was clipped by 3 bases and J by 3 bases, with 14 bases between them. The CDR3 covers 16 residues. The germline gives CDR1 LNHDA, CDR2 SQIVND (reference sequence). This chain joins TRBV19 and TRBJ1-4; the D is unclear. Sequences were obtained from non-Treg CD4+ T cells sorted from blood. The TCR originated in a human donor in good health. The CDR3 DNA follows: TGTGCCAGTAGTATGAACATCGGGTTCGCTAATGAAAAACTGTTTTTT. Residues: CASSMNIGFANEKLFF.